This paragraph covers one T cell receptor (beta chain) sequence. The V and J ends lost 2 bases and 5 bases respectively, with 10 bases between them. CDR1 is MNHEY and CDR2 is SVGEGT in the germline V gene. This CDR3 has 14 residues. This sample stems from a study of blood T cell repertoires in COVID-19. Study-level information: Samples came from the United States, Italy and Spain, spanning acute and convalescent COVID-19. Sources were T cells, B-cell-depleted T cells, or PBMCs; the material itself was cDNA or gDNA.

Authors' methods: The authors estimated nucleated cell counts from reference gene primer amplification. The table came from immunoSEQ multiplex PCR; TCRdb's copy has only in-frame clones and leaves some out. V and J calls and clone size come straight from that table; D and trimming were deduced from the DNA. This sample has approximately 140,000 clones, with around 80% found just once. The chain carries TRBV6-2 or TRBV6-3 and TRBJ1-5, with a possible D match to TRBD1 (5 bases). The source is a man older than 75 with acute or convalescent COVID-19. The source material was peripheral blood. The CDR3 coding sequence is TGTGCCAGCAGTTACGGGGCACAAGATCAGCCCCAGCATTTT. It yields the protein CASSYGAQDQPQHF.